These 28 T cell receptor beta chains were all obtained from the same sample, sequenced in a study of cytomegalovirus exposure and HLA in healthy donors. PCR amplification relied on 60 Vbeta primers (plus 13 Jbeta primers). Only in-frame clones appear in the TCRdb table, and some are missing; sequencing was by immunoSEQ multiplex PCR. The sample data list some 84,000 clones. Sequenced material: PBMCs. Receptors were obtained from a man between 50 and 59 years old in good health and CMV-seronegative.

CDR3: CASSLSGQETYEQYF. CDR3 bases: TGCGCCAGCAGCTTGTCTGGCCAGGAAACCTACGAGCAGTACTTC. V is TRBV5-1 and J is TRBJ2-7, with D uncertain. Germline CDR1 reads SGHRS; CDR2 reads YFSETQ. The CDR3 runs to 15 residues. Trimming shortened V by 1 base and J by 2 bases, and 13 bases separated the two germline ends.

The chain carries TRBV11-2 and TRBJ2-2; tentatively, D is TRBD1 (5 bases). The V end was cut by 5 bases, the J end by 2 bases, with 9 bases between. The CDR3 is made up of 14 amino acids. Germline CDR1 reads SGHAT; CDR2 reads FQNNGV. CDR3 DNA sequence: TGTGCCAGCAGCCCTCAGGGAAACACCGGGGAGCTGTTTTTT. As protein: CASSPQGNTGELFF.

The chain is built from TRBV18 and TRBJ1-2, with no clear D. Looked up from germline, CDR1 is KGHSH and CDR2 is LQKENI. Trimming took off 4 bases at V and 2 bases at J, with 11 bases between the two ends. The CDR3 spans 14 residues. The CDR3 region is CASSLPDINYGYTF. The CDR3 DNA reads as TGTGCCAGCTCACTCCCTGACATAAACTATGGCTACACCTTC.

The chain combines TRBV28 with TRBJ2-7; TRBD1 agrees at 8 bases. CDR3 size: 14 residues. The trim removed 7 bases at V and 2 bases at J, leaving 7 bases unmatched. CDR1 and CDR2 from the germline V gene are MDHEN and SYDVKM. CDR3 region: CASNRGTGPYEQYF. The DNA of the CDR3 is TGTGCCAGCAACCGGGGGACAGGCCCCTACGAGCAGTACTTC. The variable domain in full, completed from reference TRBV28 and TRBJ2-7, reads DVKVTQSSRYLVKRTGEKVFLECVQDMDHENMFWYRQDPGLGLRLIYFSYDVKMKEKGDIPEGYSVSREKKERFSLILESASTNQTSMYLCASNRGTGPYEQYFGPGTRLTVT.

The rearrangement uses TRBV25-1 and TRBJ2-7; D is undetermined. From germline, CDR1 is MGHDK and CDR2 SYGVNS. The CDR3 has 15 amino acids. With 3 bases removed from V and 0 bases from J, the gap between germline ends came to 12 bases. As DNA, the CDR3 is TGTGCCAGCAGTGAGAGCTTGGAGAGCTCCTACGAGCAGTACTTC. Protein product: CASSESLESSYEQYF.

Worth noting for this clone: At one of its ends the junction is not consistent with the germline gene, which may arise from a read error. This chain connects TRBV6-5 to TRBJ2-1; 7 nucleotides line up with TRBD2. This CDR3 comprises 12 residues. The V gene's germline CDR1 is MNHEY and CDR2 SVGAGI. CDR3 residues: CASRRDYNGQFF. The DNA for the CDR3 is TGTGCCAGCAGGAGGGACTACAATGGGCAGTTCTTC.

The DNA of the CDR3 is TGCGCCAGCAGCTTGCGGAGGGGGGGCGACACAGATACGCAGTATTTT. As protein: CASSLRRGGDTDTQYF. This chain uses TRBV5-1 with TRBJ2-3, with D possibly being TRBD2 (7 bases). The CDR3 totals 16 residues. V lost 1 base and J lost 2, with 14 bases in between. Germline V CDR1 and CDR2: SGHRS, YFSETQ.

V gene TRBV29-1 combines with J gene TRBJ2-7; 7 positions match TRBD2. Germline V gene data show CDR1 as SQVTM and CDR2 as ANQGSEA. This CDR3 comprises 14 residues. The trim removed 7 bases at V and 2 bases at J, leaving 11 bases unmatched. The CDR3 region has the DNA TGCAGCGCGTCGGGGGAGGGAGGGACCTACGAGCAGTACTTC. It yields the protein CSASGEGGTYEQYF.

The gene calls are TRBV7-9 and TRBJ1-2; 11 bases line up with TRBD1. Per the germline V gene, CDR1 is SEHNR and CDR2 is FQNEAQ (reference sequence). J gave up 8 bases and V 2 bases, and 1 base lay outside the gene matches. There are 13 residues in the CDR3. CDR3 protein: CASSLWDRGGYTF. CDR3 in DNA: TGTGCCAGCAGCTTATGGGACAGGGGGGGCTACACCTTC.

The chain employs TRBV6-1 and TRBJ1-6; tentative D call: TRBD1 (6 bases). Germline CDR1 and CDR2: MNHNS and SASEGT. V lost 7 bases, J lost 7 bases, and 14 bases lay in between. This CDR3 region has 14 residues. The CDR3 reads CASTPGHSNSPLHF. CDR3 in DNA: TGTGCCAGCACTCCGGGACATTCCAATTCACCCCTCCACTTT.

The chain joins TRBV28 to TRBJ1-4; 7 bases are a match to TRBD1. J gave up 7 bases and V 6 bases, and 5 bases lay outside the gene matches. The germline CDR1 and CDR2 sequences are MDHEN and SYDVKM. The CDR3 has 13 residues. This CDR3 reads CASRRQGGEKLFF. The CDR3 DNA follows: TGTGCCAGCAGGAGGCAGGGGGGTGAAAAACTGTTTTTT.

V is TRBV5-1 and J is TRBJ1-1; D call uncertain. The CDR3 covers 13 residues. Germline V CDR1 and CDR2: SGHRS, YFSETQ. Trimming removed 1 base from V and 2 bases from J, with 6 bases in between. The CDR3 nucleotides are TGCGCCAGCAGCTTGTCACAAAACACTGAAGCTTTCTTT. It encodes CASSLSQNTEAFF.

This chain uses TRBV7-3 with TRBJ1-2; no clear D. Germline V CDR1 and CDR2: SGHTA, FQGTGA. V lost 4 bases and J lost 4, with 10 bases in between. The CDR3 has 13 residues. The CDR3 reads CASSSGDGYGYTF. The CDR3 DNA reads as TGTGCCAGCAGCTCGGGAGACGGCTATGGCTACACCTTC. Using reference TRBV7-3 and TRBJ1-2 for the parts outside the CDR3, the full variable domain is GAGVSQTPSNKVTEKGKYVELRCDPISGHTALYWYRQSLGQGPEFLIYFQGTGAADDSGLPNDRFFAVRPEGSVSTLKIQRTERGDSAVYLCASSSGDGYGYTFGSGTRLTVV.

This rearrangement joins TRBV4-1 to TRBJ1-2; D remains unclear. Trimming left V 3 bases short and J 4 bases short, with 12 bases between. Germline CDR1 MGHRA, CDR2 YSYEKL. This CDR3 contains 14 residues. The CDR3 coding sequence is TGCGCCAGCAGCCAGCCGGAGCTCGCCTATGGCTACACCTTC. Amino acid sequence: CASSQPELAYGYTF.

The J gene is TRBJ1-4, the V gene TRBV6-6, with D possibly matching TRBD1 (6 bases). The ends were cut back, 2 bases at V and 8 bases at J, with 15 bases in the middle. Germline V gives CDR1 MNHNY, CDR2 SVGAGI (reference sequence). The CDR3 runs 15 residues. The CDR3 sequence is CASSYQGQSEEKLFF. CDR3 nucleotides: TGTGCCAGCAGTTACCAGGGACAAAGTGAAGAAAAACTGTTTTTT.

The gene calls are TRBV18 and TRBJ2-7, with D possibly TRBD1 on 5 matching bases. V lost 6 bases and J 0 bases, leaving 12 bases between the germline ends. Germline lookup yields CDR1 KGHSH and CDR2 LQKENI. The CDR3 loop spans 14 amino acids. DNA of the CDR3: TGTGCCAGCTCCCCGTCTAGGGGCTCCTACGAGCAGTACTTC. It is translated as CASSPSRGSYEQYF.

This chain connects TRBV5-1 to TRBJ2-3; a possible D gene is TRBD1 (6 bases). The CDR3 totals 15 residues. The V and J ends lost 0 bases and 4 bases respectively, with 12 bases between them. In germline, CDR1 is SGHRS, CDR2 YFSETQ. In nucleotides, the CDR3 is TGCGCCAGCAGCTTGGGGGCCAGGGGAGCAGATACGCAGTATTTT. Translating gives CASSLGARGADTQYF.

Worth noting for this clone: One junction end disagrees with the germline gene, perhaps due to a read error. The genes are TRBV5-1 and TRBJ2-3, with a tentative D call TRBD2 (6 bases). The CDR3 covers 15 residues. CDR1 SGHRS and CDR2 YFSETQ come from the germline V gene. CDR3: CASSLGLEALDTQYF. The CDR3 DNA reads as TGCGCCAGCAGTTTGGGACTCGAGGCGTTGGATACGCAGTATTTT.

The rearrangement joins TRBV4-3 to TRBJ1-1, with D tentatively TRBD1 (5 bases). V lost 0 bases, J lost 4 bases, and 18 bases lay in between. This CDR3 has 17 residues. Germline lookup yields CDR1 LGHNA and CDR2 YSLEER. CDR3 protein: CASSQEVVRQLVTEAFF. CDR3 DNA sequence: TGCGCCAGCAGCCAAGAAGTCGTTAGACAGCTAGTCACTGAAGCTTTCTTT.

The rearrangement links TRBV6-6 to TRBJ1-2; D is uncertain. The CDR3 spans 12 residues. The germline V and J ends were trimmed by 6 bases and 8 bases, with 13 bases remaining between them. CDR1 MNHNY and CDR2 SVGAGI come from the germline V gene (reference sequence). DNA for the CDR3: TGTGCCAGCAGACCCACCATCTACGGCTACACCTTC. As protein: CASRPTIYGYTF.

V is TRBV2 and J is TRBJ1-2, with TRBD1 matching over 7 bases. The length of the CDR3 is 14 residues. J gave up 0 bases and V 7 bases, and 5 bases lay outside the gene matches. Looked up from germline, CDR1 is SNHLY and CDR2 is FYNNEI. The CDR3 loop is CASTRDRSNYGYTF. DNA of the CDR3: TGTGCCAGCACCCGGGACAGATCTAACTATGGCTACACCTTC.

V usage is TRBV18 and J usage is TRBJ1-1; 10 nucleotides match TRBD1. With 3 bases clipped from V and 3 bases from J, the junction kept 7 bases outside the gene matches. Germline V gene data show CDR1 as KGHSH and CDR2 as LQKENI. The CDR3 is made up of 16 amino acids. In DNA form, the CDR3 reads TGTGCCAGCTCACCGACGGGACAGGGGAGGGACACTGAAGCTTTCTTT. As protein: CASSPTGQGRDTEAFF. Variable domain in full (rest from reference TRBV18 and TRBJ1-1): NAGVMQNPRHLVRRRGQEARLRCSPMKGHSHVYWYRQLPEEGLKFMVYLQKENIIDESGMPKERFSAEFPKEGPSILRIQQVVRGDSAAYFCASSPTGQGRDTEAFFGQGTRLTVV.

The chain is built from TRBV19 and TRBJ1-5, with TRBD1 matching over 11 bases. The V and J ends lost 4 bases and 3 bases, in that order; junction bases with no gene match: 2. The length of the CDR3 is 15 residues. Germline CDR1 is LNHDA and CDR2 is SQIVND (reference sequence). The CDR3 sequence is CASSRTGGVNQPQHF. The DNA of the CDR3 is TGTGCCAGTAGTAGGACAGGGGGCGTCAATCAGCCCCAGCATTTT.

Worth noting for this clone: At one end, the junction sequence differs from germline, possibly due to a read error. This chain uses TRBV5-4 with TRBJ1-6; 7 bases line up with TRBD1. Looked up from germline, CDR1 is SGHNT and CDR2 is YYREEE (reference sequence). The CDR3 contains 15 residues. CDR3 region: CASSLTTGDKSPLHF. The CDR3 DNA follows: TGTGCCAGCAGCTTGACCACAGGGGATAAATCACCCCTCCACTTT.

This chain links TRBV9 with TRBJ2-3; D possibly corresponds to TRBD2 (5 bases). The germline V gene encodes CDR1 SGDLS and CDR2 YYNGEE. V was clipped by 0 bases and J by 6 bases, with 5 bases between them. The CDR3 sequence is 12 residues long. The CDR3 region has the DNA TGTGCCAGCAGCGTAGCGGGGGATACGCAGTATTTT. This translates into CASSVAGDTQYF.

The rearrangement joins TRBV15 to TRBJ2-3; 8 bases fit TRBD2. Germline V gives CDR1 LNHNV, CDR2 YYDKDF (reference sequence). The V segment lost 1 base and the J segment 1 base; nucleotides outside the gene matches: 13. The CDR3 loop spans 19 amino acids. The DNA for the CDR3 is TGTGCCACCAGCAGAGGGTATGGGAGTAGCGGGGAGGGCACAGATACGCAGTATTTT. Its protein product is CATSRGYGSSGEGTDTQYF.

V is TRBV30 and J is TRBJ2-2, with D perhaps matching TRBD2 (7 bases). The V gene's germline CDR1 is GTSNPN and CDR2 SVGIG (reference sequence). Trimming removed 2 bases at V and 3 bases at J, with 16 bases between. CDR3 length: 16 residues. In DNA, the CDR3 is TGTGCCTGGAGTATCTTAGGGGGGGGCGACACCGGGGAGCTGTTTTTT. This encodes CAWSILGGGDTGELFF.

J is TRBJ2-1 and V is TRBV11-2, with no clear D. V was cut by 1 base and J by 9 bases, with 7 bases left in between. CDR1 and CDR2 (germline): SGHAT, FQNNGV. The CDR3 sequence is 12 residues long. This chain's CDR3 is CASSLVPGEQFF. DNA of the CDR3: TGTGCCAGCAGCTTAGTTCCGGGTGAGCAGTTCTTC.